This paragraph covers one TCR beta chain sequence. The sample is drawn from a study of blood T cells in healthy people across ages. The V and J ends lost 10 bases and 0 bases respectively, with 19 bases between them. CDR1 is SEHNR and CDR2 is FQNEAQ in the germline V gene (reference sequence). The CDR3 has 15 residues. Using a J-beta primer mix together with a sample-barcoded 5' primer, a second PCR was run for roughly 6 to 11 cycles. TCRdb re-derived calls from the 5' RACE reads in MiXCR, one entry per CDR3 protein. The sample lists approximately 1,700,000 distinct CDR3 sequences, roughly two fifths occurring once.

This chain links TRBV7-9 with TRBJ2-7, with a possible D match to TRBD2 (7 bases). Sequencing used blood. This TCR came from a human donor in good health. CDR3 nucleotide sequence: TGTGCCATCGGAAGGGGGGGGCCACTCTCCTACGAGCAGTACTTC. It specifies CAIGRGGPLSYEQYF.